Here is one T cell receptor (beta chain) with its context. What it recognizes is unknown. This sample is part of a study of CD8+CD57+ T cells in acquired aplastic anemia. It was patients with CD8+CD57+ cell expansion by flow cytometry who were chosen for sequencing. This CDR3 has 15 residues. CDR1 LNHNV and CDR2 YYDKDF come from the germline V gene (reference sequence). V was trimmed by 10 bases and J by 3 bases, leaving 19 bases between them. Study conclusions and caveats: Between patients and controls, CD8+ Simpson's diversity did not vary significantly.

Template material for TCR beta VDJ and CDR3 profiling consisted of genomic DNA. TCRdb reanalysed the reads using MiXCR and keeps one entry per CDR3 protein. The data contain roughly 260,000 distinct CDR3 sequences, more than 40% of them singletons. The sequence came from a human donor with aplastic anemia. V gene TRBV15 combines with J gene TRBJ1-5; a weak D match, TRBD1 (6 bases). Material: sorted CD4+, CD8+, or CD8+CD57+ T cells (not recorded which) from PBMCs. The chain's CDR3 is CASRSGTSNNQPQHF. The CDR3 nucleotides read TGTGCCAGCAGATCCGGGACATCCAACAATCAGCCCCAGCATTTT.